This TCR beta chain was identified in a study of T cell clusters in autoimmune cytopenias. Findings of the study overall: TRB repertoire shifts in secondary cytopenia and chronic lymphocytic leukemia mostly reflected lymphoma, not autoimmunity. Compared with active autoimmune hepatitis patients, healthy donors showed about 3-fold more exclusive TRB clusters. The T cell clusters were defined only in silico, without experimental functional validation.

Multiplex touch-down PCR amplified TRB using TRB-A and TRB-B pools in one tube. No DNA is given; TCRdb re-called the multiplex PCR reads and lists each CDR3 protein once. This sample's table reports 5,000 to 6,500 distinct CDR3 sequences. This CDR3 comprises 14 residues. Frequency places this clonotype as medium-sized. Its specificity is not known. TRB amplification used around 0.25 ug of peripheral blood genomic DNA. This same sample was also taken into another study, of T cell repertoires in aging, cancer and after chemotherapy.

Input material: peripheral blood. The sequence derives from a human donor in good health. The V call is TRBV12-3 or TRBV12-4, the J call TRBJ2-1. This CDR3 is CASSLRTIYNEQFF.